The entry below gives a single T cell receptor (beta chain) sequence along with its context. The CDR3 extends over 10 amino acids. V gave up 4 bases and J gave up 8 bases, with 8 bases separating them. Germline V gives CDR1 SQVTM, CDR2 ANQGSEA. The record originates from a study of control samples from healthy donors and cancer patients. Profiled with immunoSEQ multiplex PCR; TCRdb holds only in-frame clones, not every one. The sample records around 140,000 clones, roughly 93% being singletons. This clonotype was obtained from a man aged 18 to 35 in good health. The chain is built from TRBV29-1 and TRBJ1-2; D not resolved. The sequenced material came from blood. CDR3 coding DNA: TGCAGCGTTGTAGAAGACGGCTACACCTTC. Residues: CSVVEDGYTF.